The rows below give T cell receptor beta chains drawn from one sample of a study of T cells expressing NK-cell markers. TCRdb derives one entry per CDR3 protein from the 5' RACE reads, leaving out DNA. This listing includes a few hundred thousand distinct CDR3 sequences. Source material: blood T cells: a sorted CD56 or NKG2C T cell subset, CD4+ or CD8+ T cells, or bulk PBMC T cells (not recorded which). These receptors all stem from a man between 18 and 69 years old in good health. CDR3s include the opening cysteine and the closing phenylalanine or tryptophan. Fields, in order: V gene, J gene, CDR3 protein.

>TRBV7-3|TRBJ2-1
CASSLGGQLYNEQFF
>TRBV18|TRBJ2-1
CASSPLGPFNEQFF
>TRBV6-5|TRBJ2-1
CASSYTRRGGNEQFF
>TRBV10-2|TRBJ1-4
CASSDGDRQNEKLFF
>TRBV19|TRBJ2-2
CASSMRQGPRGTGELFF
>TRBV3-1|TRBJ1-2
CASSQVGQAVGYTF
>TRBV15|TRBJ1-2
CATSRELGLGSGYTF
>TRBV3-1|TRBJ2-6
CASSQVAGGVFGANVLTF
>TRBV3-1|TRBJ1-5
CASSHSMGARQPQHF
>TRBV6-5|TRBJ2-2
CASSYRATGLAGELFF
>TRBV4-2|TRBJ2-1
CASSQESMYSEQFF
>TRBV15|TRBJ2-1
CATSTRDTYEQFF
>TRBV9|TRBJ2-1
CASSVGSTDTYNEQFF
>TRBV11-2|TRBJ2-4
CASRRTSGDSKNIQYF
>TRBV19|TRBJ1-2
CASSIGSPGGDGYTF
>TRBV19|TRBJ2-2
CASRKKKGQGGTGELFF
>TRBV7-9|TRBJ1-2
CASSSLGQLYGYTF
>TRBV24-1|TRBJ2-7
CATGAQDRTYEQYF
>TRBV3-1|TRBJ2-7
CASSLTGLAYEQYF
>TRBV7-8|TRBJ2-3
CASSLSFRHGGTDTQYF
>TRBV27|TRBJ2-1
CASGLAGAGKFEQFF
>TRBV5-1|TRBJ2-1
CASSPTGGPSYNEQFF
>TRBV5-1|TRBJ1-6
CASSSSSRADNSPLHF
>TRBV11-3|TRBJ2-7
CARAEEGVPKQAYEQYF
>TRBV5-6|TRBJ1-1
CASSLAQMNTEAFF
>TRBV11-2|TRBJ2-7
CASSPGLTIGSDF
>TRBV20-1|TRBJ2-7
CSADGERGVYEQYF
>TRBV20-1|TRBJ1-6
CSAVPSFLTGVNSPLHF
>TRBV11-2|TRBJ2-3
CASSLAILDTQYF
>TRBV3-1|TRBJ2-3
CASSQSPGGRDTQYF
>TRBV12-3/TRBV12-4|TRBJ1-1
CASTWRQGTEAFF
>TRBV7-6|TRBJ1-3
CASSLVPASSGNTIYF
>TRBV21-1|TRBJ2-5
CASSTNNEETQYF
>TRBV19|TRBJ1-3
CASSTAAAGNTIYF
>TRBV7-2|TRBJ2-5
CASSPGQGATSETQYF
>TRBV2|TRBJ2-7
CASSGSGQGSHEQYF
>TRBV30|TRBJ2-1
CAWGQGAFNEQFF
>TRBV7-9|TRBJ2-7
CASSLASGTGGLQYF
>TRBV6-2/TRBV6-3|TRBJ2-7
CASSPSLAGGSRSEQYF
>TRBV7-9|TRBJ2-7
CASSNWTSGGRYSQYF
>TRBV28|TRBJ1-4
CASSVDGGAEKLFF
>TRBV5-1|TRBJ2-5
CASSEQTGKETQYF